This TCR beta chain stems from a study of beta chain features in type 1 diabetes. Note on this clone: Its antigen is not known.

Expressed TCRB transcripts were sequenced because the entire RNA isolate underwent reverse transcription. Only in-frame clones appear in the TCRdb table, and some are missing; sequencing was by immunoSEQ multiplex PCR. Here the sample spans 200,000 to 300,000 clones, roughly 22% being singletons. Notes on the study in general: Among all four CD4+ subsets, Type 1 diabetes patients had TCRB CDR3s that were moderately but significantly shorter.

The junction had 10 bases not matched to a gene; V was cut back by 0 bases and J by 0 bases. Germline V CDR1 and CDR2: LGHNA, YSLEER. The CDR3 extends over 18 amino acids. The receptor was isolated from a woman between 40 and 55 years old with type 1 diabetes. The chain carries TRBV4-3 and TRBJ2-7, with 8 bases aligning to TRBD2. What was sequenced was naive CD4+ T cells from blood. CDR3: CASSQDLGERESSYEQYF. Written as DNA, the CDR3 is TGCGCCAGCAGCCAAGATCTAGGGGAGCGGGAGAGCTCCTACGAGCAGTACTTC.